This TCR beta chain is from a study of graft-versus-host responses after intestinal transplantation. About the research overall: Multivisceral, liver-intestinal, or isolated intestinal transplants were given to recipients.

The culture paired some 200,000 irradiated violet-dye-labeled stimulators with some 200,000 CFSE-labeled responders. Sorting after the reaction isolated proliferating CFSE-low CD3+CD4+ and CD3+CD8+ responders. This clone was detected a few times. From germline, CDR1 is SQVTM and CDR2 ANQGSEA. Trimming took 8 bases from V and 6 from J, leaving 16 bases between them. The CDR3 consists of 12 residues. Assay: immunoSEQ multiplex PCR; the TCRdb copy retains only in-frame clones and omits some. The top ten hold around 14% of the sample, which has 12,000 to 15,000 clones, about two fifths seen once. General observations from the study: GvH clonotypes were identified within recipient marrow, with a subset emerging first in ileum or blood.

The sequence came from a human patient who received an intestinal transplant. The chain has TRBV29-1 and TRBJ1-2; D perhaps matches TRBD1 (5 bases). The source was alloreactive CD8+ T cells from a mixed lymphocyte reaction culture, collected before intestinal transplant. Described subset: CFSE-low proliferating T cells sorted from roughly six-day pre-transplant mixed lymphocyte reaction (GvH or HvG direction). This chain's CDR3 is CSLEDSGNGYTF. Written as DNA, the CDR3 is TGCAGCTTAGAAGACAGCGGCAATGGCTACACCTTC.